This T cell receptor (beta chain) was retrieved from a study of T cell responses to AZD1222 COVID-19 vaccine. Study context: Both about-4-week and about-12-week second-dose recipients were combined.

Findings of the study overall: Clonal diversity may have been underestimated in mostly white British donors. The study identified only five to seven AZD1222 recipients as seropositive at baseline. Spike-specific TCR breadth and depth rose after two AZD1222 doses.

A remark on this clone: The antigen is not known.

This CDR3 has 13 amino acids. Germline V CDR1 and CDR2: MNHEY, SVGAGI. Trimming took 0 bases from V and 4 from J, leaving 6 bases between them. The protocol was immunoSEQ multiplex PCR, while the TCRdb copy is restricted to in-frame clones and leaves out a portion. The sample has 90,000 to 100,000 clones, around 89% seen once; the top ten hold 6.5% to 8%. The sample consisted of peripheral blood, taken on day 0 of AZD1222 vaccination. This TCR came from an adult in good health. This sequence joins TRBV6-5 and TRBJ1-1; D perhaps matches TRBD1 (5 bases). CDR3 region: CASSYSGTTEAFF. The CDR3 DNA reads TGTGCCAGCAGTTACTCGGGGACCACTGAAGCTTTCTTT.